This T cell receptor beta chain was identified in a study of T cell clusters in autoimmune cytopenias. CDR3 length: 15 amino acids. CDR1 LNHDA and CDR2 SQIVND come from the germline V gene (reference sequence). Frequency places this clonotype as medium-sized. TRB rearrangements were amplified by touch-down multiplex PCR with mixed TRB-A/B primers. TCRdb reprocessed the multiplex PCR reads and keeps a single row for each CDR3 protein, giving no DNA. Here the sample table reports some 2,000 distinct CDR3 sequences. Some 38,000 genome equivalents of blood DNA were amplified for TRB. The V call is TRBV19, the J call TRBJ2-2; TCRdb picks TRBD1, but there is no DNA to check that call. The source of this sequence is a human donor with an autoimmune cytopenia or autoimmune hepatitis (not recorded which). The material sequenced was peripheral blood. CDR3 protein: CASSIGAANTGELFF.